Sequencing of this T cell receptor beta chain was carried out in a study of T-cell reconstitution after alpha-beta-depleted transplantation in children. Study-wide points: Expanded clones from the graft, numbering several hundred, reportedly supplied alpha-beta T cells about two months after transplant. Once a year had passed after transplant, T-cell counts and diversity came mostly from newly produced T cells. Some patients' high day-60 TCRbeta diversity was attributed to recipient cells surviving conditioning.

The CDR3 runs to 14 residues. The germline V gene encodes CDR1 KGHSH and CDR2 LQKENI. V dropped 3 bases and J dropped 5; count of bases not matched to a gene: 6. It was with unique molecular identifiers that the TCRbeta library was prepared. MiXCR, run by TCRdb on the PCR reads, gives a single entry per CDR3 protein. The sample contains around 450,000 distinct CDR3 sequences, around two fifths of which appear only once. About this clonotype: Antigen specificity is unknown.

The source is a girl under 10 years old with aplastic anemia, due to receive a stem cell transplant. The material was PBMCs, obtained before TCRalphabeta/CD19-depleted stem cell transplant. The rearrangement links TRBV18 to TRBJ2-7; 8 bases agree with TRBD1. The CDR3 DNA sequence: TGTGCCAGCTCACCGCAACGGACAGGGAACGAGCAGTACTTC. This gives the protein CASSPQRTGNEQYF. The variable domain in full, with the rest retrieved from reference TRBV18 and TRBJ2-7, is NAGVMQNPRHLVRRRGQEARLRCSPMKGHSHVYWYRQLPEEGLKFMVYLQKENIIDESGMPKERFSAEFPKEGPSILRIQQVVRGDSAAYFCASSPQRTGNEQYFGPGTRLTVT.